Presented here are 5 T cell receptor beta chains from one specimen sequenced in a study of T cells in Graves' hyperthyroidism and ophthalmopathy. The investigators amplified TCR beta CDR3 regions from RNA transcripts. RT-PCR in the first round (using the HTBI primer set) targeted the TCR CDR3. TCRdb called the multiplex PCR reads again in MiXCR, with one record for every CDR3 protein. The data contain hundreds of thousands of distinct CDR3 sequences, 14% of them singletons. The sequencing sample was made of blood. The receptors stem from a woman aged 18-29 years with Graves' hyperthyroidism.

The chain couples TRBV3-1 to TRBJ2-2; the D call may be TRBD1 or TRBD2 (5 bases each). The V end was cut by 4 bases, the J end by 1 base, with 16 bases between. The CDR3 extends over 17 amino acids. Germline V lookup: CDR1 LGHDT, CDR2 YNNKEL (reference sequence). In nucleotides, the CDR3 is TGTGCCAGCAGCCTCACAAGGGGACGGATGAACACCGGGGAGCTGTTTTTT. Encoded protein: CASSLTRGRMNTGELFF.

This clonotype has only a few counts. The rearrangement uses TRBV11-3 and TRBJ2-2; 8 bases are a match to TRBD2. This CDR3 spans 17 amino acids. The germline V gene has CDR1 SGHNT and CDR2 YENEEA. The junction had 12 bases not matched to a gene; V was cut back by 2 bases and J by 7 bases. The CDR3 DNA reads TGTGCCAGCAGCTTAATTAGAGCGGGAGCCCGGGGCGGGGAGCTGTTTTTT. Its protein is CASSLIRAGARGGELFF.

In this sample, this clonotype turned up many times. The chain couples TRBV27 to TRBJ1-6; D not resolved. CDR1 is MNHEY, CDR2 SMNVEV, per germline (reference sequence). The CDR3 runs to 16 residues. The V end lost 5 bases, the J end lost 3 bases, and 14 bases lay between the germline ends. For the CDR3, the DNA is TGTGCCAGCAGTGCTTGGTCGCCGAACTATAATTCACCCCTCCACTTT. Translating it yields CASSAWSPNYNSPLHF.

There are a few counts of this clonotype. J is TRBJ2-5 and V is TRBV29-1, with 14 bases aligning to TRBD2. The CDR3 consists of 14 residues. The V gene end was trimmed by 6 bases and the J gene end by 5 bases; junction bases not matched to a gene: 5. Germline lookup yields CDR1 SQVTM and CDR2 ANQGSEA. CDR3 sequence: CSVSRTSGRETQYF. In nucleotides, the CDR3 is TGCAGCGTATCGCGGACTAGCGGGAGGGAGACCCAGTACTTC.

The V and J genes are TRBV15 and TRBJ2-7, with TRBD1 identical over 7 bases. The DNA end is a closer match to TRBJ2-1, so the J assignment may be wrong. Germline V CDR1 and CDR2: LNHNV, YYDKDF (reference sequence). The CDR3 runs to 15 residues. Here the CDR3 DNA reads TGTGCCACCAGCAGGTTAAGGGGGCAAGCCTACGAGCAGTTCTTC. Its translation: CATSRLRGQAYEQFF.